This T cell receptor beta chain was profiled in a study of T cells in localized non-small cell lung cancer. The study, taken as a whole, reports: Highest T cell clonality was seen in uninvolved adjacent lung, surpassing that measured in tumor. Sequencing was limited to one tumor region, leaving the possibility of heterogeneity open. Appearances in adjacent lung were noted for a median approximately 50 of the top 100 tumor clones.

Clones were sequenced by immunoSEQ multiplex PCR, and TCRdb holds only the in-frame ones, with some missing. The sample lists 41,000 or so clones, around 87% occurring once. Points on this clone: Its antigen is unidentified.

The sequenced sample was peripheral blood, obtained before any cancer treatment. This receptor was identified in a woman between 18 and 55 years old with stage III lung adenocarcinoma.

The CDR3 nucleotides are TGCGCCAGCAGCAGGATATCAACCGGGGCTACCTTAATCTACAATGAGCAGTTCTTC. It yields the protein CASSRISTGATLIYNEQFF. This chain uses TRBV5-1 with TRBJ2-1; D may match TRBD1 or TRBD2 (5 bases each). The length of the CDR3 is 19 residues. V was pared by 4 bases and J by 3 bases, with 26 bases between. The germline CDR1 and CDR2 sequences are SGHRS and YFSETQ. Drawing the rest from reference TRBV5-1 and TRBJ2-1, the complete variable domain is KAGVTQTPRYLIKTRGQQVTLSCSPISGHRSVSWYQQTPGQGLQFLFEYFSETQRNKGNFPGRFSGRQFSNSRSEMNVSTLELGDSALYLCASSRISTGATLIYNEQFFGPGTRLTVL.